The 6 T cell receptor beta chains presented below share a single source sample, sequenced in a study of blood T cell repertoires in COVID-19. Method: immunoSEQ multiplex PCR; TCRdb's copy keeps in-frame clones and lacks some. The table has tens of thousands of clones, roughly 80% seen once. Sequencing was carried out using peripheral blood. Receptor source: a human donor in a cohort sampled during active COVID-19.

The V gene is TRBV7-2, the J gene TRBJ2-5; D is perhaps TRBD1 (5 bases). Germline lookup yields CDR1 SGHTA and CDR2 FQGNSA. V lost 3 bases and J lost 5, with 13 bases in between. This CDR3 is 14 amino acids long. CDR3 sequence: CASSFTGPRETQYF. The CDR3 bases are TGTGCCAGCAGCTTCACAGGCCCCCGGGAGACCCAGTACTTC.

This chain connects TRBV7-3 to TRBJ1-6, with 8 bases matching TRBD1. Trimming took 5 bases from V and 7 from J; bases not matched to a gene: 4. Germline CDR1 and CDR2: SGHTA and FQGTGA. The CDR3 has 14 residues. The CDR3 nucleotides read TGTGCCAGCAGCAGCGGGACAGGAAATTCACCCCTCCACTTT. Amino acids: CASSSGTGNSPLHF.

The chain carries TRBV20-1 and TRBJ2-5; 8 positions agree with TRBD2. Trimming removed 3 bases from V and 5 bases from J; junction bases left unmatched: 11. Germline CDR1 reads DFQATT; CDR2 reads SNEGSKA (reference sequence). The CDR3 totals 15 residues. The CDR3 DNA follows: TGCAGTGCTAGTAGGGTAGCGGGGATTCGCGAGACCCAGTACTTC. Translating gives CSASRVAGIRETQYF.

The chain has TRBV28 and TRBJ1-4; TRBD1 agrees at 9 bases. V was pared by 4 bases and J by 10 bases, with 13 bases of the junction left unmatched. The CDR3 is 16 amino acids. Germline CDR1 is MDHEN and CDR2 is SYDVKM. The CDR3 reads CASSSPLTGGLAKLFF. As DNA, the CDR3 is TGTGCCAGCAGTTCGCCACTGACAGGGGGTTTGGCAAAACTGTTTTTT.

V usage is TRBV5-8 and J usage is TRBJ1-5; TRBD1 matches 7 bases. Germline CDR1 is SGHTS and CDR2 is YDEGEE. Trimming at V came to 10 bases and at J to 6 bases, leaving 16 bases not matched to a gene. CDR3 length: 15 residues. The CDR3 nucleotides read TGTGCCGATAACATAGGGGGCCGGCACGGTCAGCCCCAGCATTTT. Encoded protein: CADNIGGRHGQPQHF.

J is TRBJ2-1 and V is TRBV6-2 or TRBV6-3; 9 bases align to TRBD2. The CDR3 is made up of 18 amino acids. CDR1 is MNHEY and CDR2 is SVGEGT in the germline V gene. V shed 4 bases and J 5 bases; nucleotides not matched to a gene: 15. Here the CDR3 DNA reads TGTGCCAGCAGTTGGCCTGGACTAGCGAGCACGTTACACAATGAGCAGTTCTTC. This gives the protein CASSWPGLASTLHNEQFF.